Described below is a single T cell receptor beta chain sequence and its context. This sample is part of a study of control samples from healthy donors and cancer patients. This CDR3 is 13 amino acids long. V was pared by 0 bases and J by 1 base, with 0 bases between. Looked up from germline, CDR1 is ENHRY and CDR2 is SYGVKD. The repertoire was sequenced with immunoSEQ multiplex PCR; TCRdb's copy has only in-frame clones and lacks some. The sample carries 100,000 to 110,000 clones, more than 85% recorded once. The chain carries TRBV10-3 and TRBJ2-2; D remains ambiguous. The TCR sequence derives from a woman aged 45-65 years in good health. The sample taken for sequencing was blood. Here the CDR3 reads CAISESNTGELFF. The CDR3 region has the DNA TGTGCCATCAGTGAGTCGAACACCGGGGAGCTGTTTTTT.